This entry concerns a single T cell receptor (beta chain). The antigen remains unidentified. This sample is part of a study of T cells in localized non-small cell lung cancer. The study's findings and limits: Since sequencing was restricted to only one region of the tumor, intratumor heterogeneity remains a possibility. Uninvolved adjacent lung had higher T cell clonality than tumor and all other tissues. Higher adjacent-lung clonality was associated with shorter survival.

The CDR3 loop spans 14 amino acids. Trimming removed 0 bases at V and 5 bases at J, with 10 bases between. CDR1 and CDR2 from the germline V gene are KGHSH and LQKENI. Some clones are missing from TCRdb's copy, which holds only in-frame ones; the method was immunoSEQ multiplex PCR. This sample has approximately 30,000 clones, with 78% found just once. Sequencing used peripheral blood, obtained before any cancer treatment. The rearrangement uses TRBV18 and TRBJ2-5; weak D call: TRBD1 (6 bases). The receptor's source is a male donor older than 55 with stage II squamous cell lung carcinoma. The CDR3: CASSPPAGDETQYF. The DNA of the CDR3 is TGTGCCAGCTCACCACCGGCAGGGGATGAGACCCAGTACTTC.